This T cell receptor beta chain was obtained from a study of cytomegalovirus exposure and HLA in healthy donors. This clone has a handful of counts. The antigen is not known. The ends were cut back, 4 bases at V and 1 base at J, with 13 bases in the middle. CDR3 length equals 15 residues. The germline V gene encodes CDR1 LNHDA and CDR2 SQIVND (reference sequence). The study, taken as a whole, reports: Previously analyzed data showed that most TCR beta V segments were productive at a frequency of about 87% or about 30%. Later work found that TCR association rates differed between HLA loci; DRB1 had the most and HLA-C the fewest. For TCR beta chains, V- and J-gene trimming was later linked to a missense DCLRE1C variant.

PCR used 60 Vbeta primers and 13 Jbeta primers. The repertoire was sequenced with immunoSEQ multiplex PCR; TCRdb's copy has only in-frame clones and lacks some. In the table there are 150,000 to 200,000 clones, around 80% of which are singletons. The chain combines TRBV19 with TRBJ1-1; no clear D. The material sequenced was PBMCs. This receptor was obtained from a man aged 35-49 years in good health and CMV-seropositive. The CDR3 reads CASSTPAHQNTEAFF. The CDR3 region has the DNA TGTGCCAGTAGTACCCCCGCACACCAGAACACTGAAGCTTTCTTT.